This T cell receptor (beta chain) derives from a study of prognosis after radiotherapy for stage I lung cancer. Study summary: All of the patients with non-small cell lung cancer, including several who had refused surgery, were considered to be medically inoperable. No patient received concurrent therapy with stereotactic body radiotherapy.

Two-round multiplex PCR amplified TCR beta CDR3 from genomic DNA. The first PCR round targeted every TRBV and TRBJ gene with specific primers. The second PCR round used universal primers. TCRdb re-called the multiplex PCR reads through MiXCR, storing one row per CDR3 protein. The sample holds fewer than 40,000 distinct CDR3 sequences; around 30% are singletons and the top ten take around 27%. In this sample, this clonotype is medium-sized. Collection of peripheral blood, in a volume of 4.5 to 6.5 milliliters, was performed at each of two time points. CDR1 and CDR2 (germline): SGHTA, FQGNSA. Trimming cost V 1 base and J 2 bases, with 12 bases left between them. The CDR3 is 16 amino acids.

The sample consisted of PBMCs, taken before or after stereotactic body radiation therapy (not recorded which). This clonotype was sampled from a donor aged 50 or older with non-small cell lung cancer. The chain employs TRBV7-2 and TRBJ1-3, with D perhaps matching TRBD1 (5 bases). In nucleotides, the CDR3 is TGTGCCAGCAGCTTAGTACAGGCCCGGACTGGAAACACCATATATTTT. Its protein is CASSLVQARTGNTIYF.